This T cell receptor beta chain emerged from a study of regulatory T cells in long-lasting Graves disease. Study-level results: More public clonotypes were shared by persistent patients (around 2,800) than by new patients (fewer than 1,000). It was in persistent disease that TRBV28, TRBJ1-2 and TRBJ2-5 were favored. Those with persistent Graves' had less TCR diversity than newly diagnosed patients.

Comments on this clonotype: What it recognizes is unknown.

CDR3 regions were amplified by Arm-PCR using iRepertoire HTBI primers to build TCR beta libraries. MiXCR was run by TCRdb on the multiplex PCR reads, yielding one entry per CDR3 protein. Counted here are 300,000 to 400,000 distinct CDR3 sequences, 18% occurring once; the ten biggest clones make up about 38%. Time point reported: newly diagnosed GD, antithyroid drugs for less than 3 months. Construction of the TCR library relied on RNA isolated from PBMCs. An endocrinology unit in Xi'an, China, supplied the patients. The V and J ends lost 5 bases and 4 bases respectively, with 10 bases between them. The CDR3 is 13 amino acids. CDR1 is SGHTA and CDR2 is FQGNSA in the germline V gene.

This sequence joins TRBV7-2 and TRBJ2-3, with D unclear. The sequencing used peripheral blood mononuclear cells (PBMCs), collected at new diagnosis, from a patient treated with antithyroid drugs. The source of this sequence is a female donor with Graves disease. The CDR3 coding sequence is TGTGCCAGCAGCGACCGGACGGCAGATACGCAGTATTTT. Translated, it gives CASSDRTADTQYF.